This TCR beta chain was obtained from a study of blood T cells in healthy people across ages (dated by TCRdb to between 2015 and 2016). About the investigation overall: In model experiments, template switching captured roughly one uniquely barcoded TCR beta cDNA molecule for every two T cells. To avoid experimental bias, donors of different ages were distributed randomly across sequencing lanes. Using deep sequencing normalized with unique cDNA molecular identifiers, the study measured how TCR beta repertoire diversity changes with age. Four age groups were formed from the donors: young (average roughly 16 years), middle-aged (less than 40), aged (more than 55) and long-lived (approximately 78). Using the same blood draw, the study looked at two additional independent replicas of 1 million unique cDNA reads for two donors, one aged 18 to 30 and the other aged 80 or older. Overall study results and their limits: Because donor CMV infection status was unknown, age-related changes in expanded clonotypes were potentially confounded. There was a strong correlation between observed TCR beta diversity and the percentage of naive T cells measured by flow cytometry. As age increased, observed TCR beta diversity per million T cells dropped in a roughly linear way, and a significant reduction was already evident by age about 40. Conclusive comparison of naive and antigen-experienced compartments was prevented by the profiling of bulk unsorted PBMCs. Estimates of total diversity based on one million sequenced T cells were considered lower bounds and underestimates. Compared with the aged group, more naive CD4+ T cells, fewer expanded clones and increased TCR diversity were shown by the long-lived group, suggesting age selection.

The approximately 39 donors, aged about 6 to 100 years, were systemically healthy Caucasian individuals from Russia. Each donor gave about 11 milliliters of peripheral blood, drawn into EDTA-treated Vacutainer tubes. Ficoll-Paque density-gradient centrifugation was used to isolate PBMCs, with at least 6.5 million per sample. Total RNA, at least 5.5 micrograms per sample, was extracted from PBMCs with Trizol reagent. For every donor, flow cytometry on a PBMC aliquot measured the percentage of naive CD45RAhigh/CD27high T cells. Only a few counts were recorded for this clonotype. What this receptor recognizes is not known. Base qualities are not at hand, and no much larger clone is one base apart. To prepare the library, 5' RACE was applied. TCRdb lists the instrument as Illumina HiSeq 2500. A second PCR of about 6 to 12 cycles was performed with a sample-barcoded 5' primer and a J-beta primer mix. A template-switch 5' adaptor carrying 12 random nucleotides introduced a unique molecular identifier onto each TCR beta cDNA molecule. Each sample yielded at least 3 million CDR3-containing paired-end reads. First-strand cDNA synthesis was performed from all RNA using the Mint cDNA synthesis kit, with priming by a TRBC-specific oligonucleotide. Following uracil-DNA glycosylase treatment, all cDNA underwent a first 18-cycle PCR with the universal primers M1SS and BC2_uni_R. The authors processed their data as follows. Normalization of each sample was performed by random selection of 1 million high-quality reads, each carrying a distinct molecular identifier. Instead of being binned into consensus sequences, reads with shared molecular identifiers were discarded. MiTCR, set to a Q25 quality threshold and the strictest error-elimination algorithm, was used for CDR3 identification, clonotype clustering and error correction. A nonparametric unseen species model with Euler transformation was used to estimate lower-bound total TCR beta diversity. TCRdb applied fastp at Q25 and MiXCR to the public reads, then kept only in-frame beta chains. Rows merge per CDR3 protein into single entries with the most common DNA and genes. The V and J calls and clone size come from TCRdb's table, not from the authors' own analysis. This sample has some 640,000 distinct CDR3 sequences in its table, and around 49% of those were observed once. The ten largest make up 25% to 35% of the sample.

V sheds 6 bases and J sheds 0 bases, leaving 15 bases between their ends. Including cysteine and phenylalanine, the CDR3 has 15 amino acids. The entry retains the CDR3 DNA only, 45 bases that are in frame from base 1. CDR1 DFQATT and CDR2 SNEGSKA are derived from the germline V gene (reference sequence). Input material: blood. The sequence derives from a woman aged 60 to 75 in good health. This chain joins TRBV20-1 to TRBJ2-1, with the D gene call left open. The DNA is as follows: TGCAGTGCCCCCAAAGTGGCGGCCTCCTACAATGAGCAGTTCTTC. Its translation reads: CSAPKVAASYNEQFF.